The 8 T cell receptor beta chains below come from one sample, sequenced in a study of blood T cell repertoires in COVID-19. Sequencing used immunoSEQ multiplex PCR; TCRdb keeps in-frame clones, though not all of them. The sample holds about 100,000 clones, 84% seen once. The sequencing sample was made of peripheral blood. These receptors all come from a man in his 70s with active or convalescent COVID-19.

The sample holds many counts of this clone. V gene TRBV21-1 combines with J gene TRBJ1-5; TRBD1 was called by the table and not checked on the DNA. TRBV21-1 is a documented pseudogene. The CDR3 has 15 residues. The CDR3 protein is CASSKAIRHCQPQHF. The CDR3 DNA is TGTGCCAGCAGCAAAGCGATCAGGCATTGTCAGCCCCAGCATTTT.

This chain uses TRBV7-2 with TRBJ1-3; 7 nucleotides line up with TRBD1. CDR1 is SGHTA, CDR2 FQGNSA, per germline. The CDR3 is 14 amino acids. V trimming: 1 base; J trimming: 7 bases; junction bases outside the gene matches: 4. The CDR3 nucleotides are TGTGCCAGCAGCTTAGGGCCAGGGGGGAACACCATATATTTT. This sequence encodes CASSLGPGGNTIYF.

The chain carries TRBV30 and TRBJ1-2; 7 bases line up with TRBD1. V was clipped by 3 bases and J by 3 bases; unmatched bases: 1. The germline V gene encodes CDR1 GTSNPN and CDR2 SVGIG (reference sequence). This CDR3 contains 12 residues. The CDR3, as DNA: TGTGCCTGGAGCACAGGGGACTATGGCTACACCTTC. This codes for CAWSTGDYGYTF.

The rearrangement uses TRBV5-1 and TRBJ1-6, with 10 bases identical to TRBD1. Looked up from germline, CDR1 is SGHRS and CDR2 is YFSETQ. The V gene end was trimmed by 4 bases and the J gene end by 7 bases; junction bases not matched to a gene: 5. This CDR3 has 15 residues. The CDR3 nucleotides are TGCGCCAGCAGCGTTGACAGGGGGCGGAATTCACCCCTCCACTTT. Translation: CASSVDRGRNSPLHF.

The chain employs TRBV13 and TRBJ1-1; the D is unclear. The V gene's germline CDR1 is PRHDT and CDR2 FYEKMQ (reference sequence). This CDR3 spans 13 amino acids. The V gene lost 3 bases and the J gene lost 1 base, with 6 bases spanning the gap. The CDR3 spells CASSFAGNTEAFF. CDR3 coding DNA: TGTGCCAGCAGCTTCGCGGGGAACACTGAAGCTTTCTTT.

The chain links TRBV7-2 to TRBJ1-1; tentative D call: TRBD1 (6 bases). The CDR3 is 13 residues long. Germline CDR1 and CDR2: SGHTA and FQGNSA. V was trimmed by 2 bases and J by 3 bases, leaving 7 bases between them. CDR3 sequence: CASSLNRDTEAFF. The CDR3 region has the DNA TGTGCCAGCAGCTTAAACAGGGACACTGAAGCTTTCTTT. The full variable domain, with the rest looked up from reference TRBV7-2 and TRBJ1-1, is GAGVSQSPSNKVTEKGKDVELRCDPISGHTALYWYRQSLGQGLEFLIYFQGNSAPDKSGLPSDRFSAERTGGSVSTLTIQRTQQEDSAVYLCASSLNRDTEAFFGQGTRLTVV.

The rearrangement joins TRBV12-3 or TRBV12-4 to TRBJ1-3; D not resolved. Trimming pared 6 bases from V and 2 bases from J, leaving 8 bases between. The CDR3 extends over 13 amino acids. CDR3 DNA sequence: TGTGCCAGCAGCGAGCCTCCTGGAAACACCATATATTTT. Translation gives CASSEPPGNTIYF.

The CDR3, as DNA: TGTGCCAGCACCCCTGCGGGGGCACAGGGGGACTATGGCTACACCTTC. It translates to CASTPAGAQGDYGYTF. The chain links TRBV28 to TRBJ1-2, with TRBD1 matching over 8 bases. CDR1 and CDR2 (germline): MDHEN, SYDVKM. This CDR3 is 16 amino acids long. The V and J ends lost 7 bases and 3 bases, in that order; junction bases with no gene match: 13.